The rows below give T cell receptor beta chains drawn from one sample of a study of blood T cell repertoires in COVID-19. Using immunoSEQ multiplex PCR, the repertoire was profiled, and TCRdb retains in-frame clones only, with some absent. The table includes more than 150,000 clones, 82% detected once. Material for sequencing was peripheral blood. The receptor set was obtained from a woman aged 25 to 39 with acute or convalescent COVID-19. Both conserved end residues are part of each CDR3. Rows may omit the clone size; those that give it use once, few, many or a size class.

.	TRBJ2-2	TRBV5-6	CASSADREVELFF
once	TRBJ2-1	TRBV7-2	CASSRLAGGRSNEQFF
.	TRBJ2-5	TRBV6-5	CASSTTRTQETQYF
.	TRBJ2-1	TRBV7-2	CASSLVAGATPYNEQFF
few	TRBJ1-2	TRBV28	CASSAGNYGYTF
.	TRBJ2-3	TRBV11-2	CASSLGTGFSTDTQYF
.	TRBJ1-4	TRBV5-1	CASSLTGGNEKLFF
.	TRBJ1-5	TRBV28	CASDGETGDNQPQHF
.	TRBJ1-3	TRBV10-3	CAISGSGNTIYF
.	TRBJ1-5	TRBV19	CASNRDRGRISNQPQHF
.	TRBJ1-3	TRBV5-5	CASSAVNRRSGNTIYF
.	TRBJ2-2	TRBV24-1	CATSDTGQNTGELFF
few	TRBJ2-1	TRBV5-1	CASSATTSGIPTEQFF
.	TRBJ2-7	TRBV30	CAWSDRGTAPYEQYF
few	TRBJ2-7	TRBV28	CASSLSGQGDYEQYF
.	TRBJ2-2	TRBV27	CASSFPRGLAGGELFF
once	TRBJ2-7	TRBV30	CAWSGGTSGYEQYF
.	TRBJ1-2	TRBV6-5	CASSLGTGSVYGYTF
.	TRBJ1-4	TRBV25-1	CASSEYIQGDYNEKLFF
.	TRBJ2-3	TRBV7-2	CASSLVPTSGDTQYF
.	TRBJ2-6	TRBV7-9	CAANPNSGANVLTF
.	TRBJ1-6	TRBV20-1	CSVIDRGASSYNSPLHF
.	TRBJ1-1	TRBV27	CASSPGQVGTEAFF
.	TRBJ1-3	TRBV6-2/TRBV6-3	CASSDLSSGNTIYF
many	TRBJ2-2	TRBV6-5	CATLAGGIGELFF
.	TRBJ1-1	TRBV7-9	CASRSEGARANTEAFF
.	TRBJ1-5	TRBV18	CASSTGVSNQPQHF
few	TRBJ1-2	TRBV11-2	CASSSSKTATWGYTF
.	TRBJ2-5	TRBV5-1	CASSVSGTSKETQYF
.	TRBJ2-7	TRBV27	CASSLSSGSREGEQYF
.	TRBJ1-3	TRBV30	CAWRDRGPGNTIYF
.	TRBJ1-6	TRBV11-2	CASSLGRAASPLHF
few	TRBJ1-5	TRBV24-1	CATSDPRGGGNQPQHF
.	TRBJ2-7	TRBV19	CASRTGLAPGEQYF
.	TRBJ1-2	TRBV6-5	CASSYSGGPNGYTF
once	TRBJ2-5	TRBV12-3/TRBV12-4	CASSLGLKTAQYF
.	TRBJ1-1	TRBV30	CAWSTNTGQGTEAFF
.	TRBJ2-7	TRBV29-1	CSVSGSPYEQYF
.	TRBJ1-1	TRBV11-2	CASSLTFVGNTEAFF
.	TRBJ1-2	TRBV28	CASSTHSLEDYGYTF
.	TRBJ2-1	TRBV20-1	CSAGWGDEQFF
.	TRBJ2-5	TRBV9	CASSLRWRGETQYF
.	TRBJ2-1	TRBV30	CASVRGSYNEQFF
once	TRBJ2-5	TRBV6-5	CASSKGTSGRETQYF
once	TRBJ1-2	TRBV6-5	CASNTGDNSYGYTF
.	TRBJ2-5	TRBV7-7	CASSLGQQGSQETQYF
.	TRBJ2-3	TRBV27	CASSFQDRSTDTQYF
.	TRBJ1-1	TRBV28	CASSLAITGARTEAFF
.	TRBJ2-2	TRBV30	CAWSAGGTNTGELFF
few	TRBJ2-3	TRBV4-2	CASSQIRAQEDTQYF
.	TRBJ2-7	TRBV5-4	CASSLATTRGEQYF
.	TRBJ1-2	TRBV30	CAWSARQGLDGYTF
.	TRBJ1-2	TRBV6-5	CASSRQGGRYGYTF
.	TRBJ2-7	TRBV27	CASSLLAGAAYEQYF
.	TRBJ2-1	TRBV7-2	CASSFRRTSGALGNEQFF
once	TRBJ2-5	TRBV27	CASSFDQGAGETQYF
.	TRBJ2-3	TRBV30	CAWKSGRTADTQYF